Below are 24 T cell receptor beta chains sequenced from a single sample in a study of human thymus T cells. Resections removed during corrective heart surgery provided the thymus tissue used. Profiled with immunoSEQ multiplex PCR; TCRdb holds only in-frame clones, not every one. The sample contains tens of thousands of clones, just over 95% of which appear only once. The specimen sequenced was thymus tissue. The receptors derive from a boy under two years old with a congenital heart defect but otherwise immunologically healthy.

This chain links TRBV15 with TRBJ1-1; no firm D call. The CDR3 is 12 residues long. V shed 5 bases and J shed 4 bases, with 8 bases lying between them. Germline values: CDR1 LNHNV, CDR2 YYDKDF (reference sequence). The CDR3 here is CATSDRPTEAFF. The CDR3 DNA is TGTGCCACCAGCGACCGTCCCACTGAAGCTTTCTTT.

The V gene is TRBV7-2, the J gene TRBJ2-3; 7 positions match TRBD2. J lost 7 bases, V lost 5 bases, and 12 bases had no gene match. Germline values: CDR1 SGHTA, CDR2 FQGNSA. This CDR3 has 15 residues. The CDR3 spells CASSESGTTPNTQYF. In nucleotides, the CDR3 is TGTGCCAGCAGCGAATCCGGGACTACCCCCAATACGCAGTATTTT.

The V and J genes are TRBV7-2 and TRBJ2-1, with 10 bases fitting TRBD1. With V trimmed by 4 bases and J by 0 bases, 12 bases remained unmatched. The germline V gene encodes CDR1 SGHTA and CDR2 FQGNSA. The CDR3 has 19 amino acids. DNA for the CDR3: TGTGCCAGCAGCTCCCGGGACAGGGGCCCATCGAGCTCCTACAATGAGCAGTTCTTC. Translated, it gives CASSSRDRGPSSSYNEQFF.

CDR3: CASSQTLAGASTDTQYF. In nucleotides, the CDR3 is TGTGCCAGCAGCCAGACTCTAGCGGGGGCCAGCACAGATACGCAGTATTTT. The chain couples TRBV7-9 to TRBJ2-3; 10 bases map to TRBD2. The germline V gene encodes CDR1 SEHNR and CDR2 FQNEAQ (reference sequence). The V gene end was trimmed by 5 bases and the J gene end by 0 bases; junction bases not matched to a gene: 8. The CDR3 is made up of 17 amino acids.

The chain links TRBV19 to TRBJ1-1, with D possibly TRBD1 on 5 matching bases. The germline gives CDR1 LNHDA, CDR2 SQIVND (reference sequence). V was cut by 4 bases and J by 0 bases, with 18 bases left in between. This CDR3 spans 17 amino acids. Here the CDR3 DNA reads TGTGCCAGTAGTACTCTCCCCGGGGCCTCAATGAACACTGAAGCTTTCTTT. Translated, it gives CASSTLPGASMNTEAFF.

This chain uses TRBV27 with TRBJ2-1; TRBD1 matches 7 bases. Trimming at V came to 6 bases and at J to 0 bases, leaving 5 bases not matched to a gene. Per the germline V gene, CDR1 is MNHEY and CDR2 is SMNVEV (reference sequence). The CDR3 runs 15 residues. The DNA of the CDR3 is TGTGCCAGCAGGCACAGGGGCCTCTCCTACAATGAGCAGTTCTTC. Protein: CASRHRGLSYNEQFF.

V is TRBV5-4 and J is TRBJ1-1; tentative D call: TRBD1 (6 bases). The CDR3 covers 14 residues. The V end was cut by 5 bases, the J end by 2 bases, with 13 bases between. From germline, CDR1 is SGHNT and CDR2 YYREEE (reference sequence). The CDR3, as DNA: TGTGCCAGCAGGATTGAGGGGGGCAACACTGAAGCTTTCTTT. Translated, it gives CASRIEGGNTEAFF.

Of note for this clone: This CDR3 is also generated by other DNA sequences in the sample. The chain has TRBV30 and TRBJ2-7; D is unresolved. The CDR3 covers 11 residues. Germline V gene data show CDR1 as GTSNPN and CDR2 as SVGIG (reference sequence). Trimming cost V 1 base and J 3 bases, with 4 bases left between them. In DNA form, the CDR3 reads TGTGCCTGGAGTGACAGCTACGAGCAGTACTTC. It encodes CAWSDSYEQYF.

CDR3 amino acids: CASSCQSTPYEQYF. The DNA of the CDR3 is TGTGCCAGCAGTTGCCAGTCAACGCCCTACGAGCAGTACTTC. This rearrangement joins TRBV27 to TRBJ2-7; D not certain. The V end was cut by 4 bases, the J end by 2 bases, with 12 bases between. CDR1 is MNHEY and CDR2 is SMNVEV in the germline V gene (reference sequence). The CDR3 has 14 amino acids.

The CDR3 DNA reads as TGTGCCAGCAGCTTGGAAGACGGTCGTCAGGGAGCTTTCTTT. Protein sequence: CASSLEDGRQGAFF. This chain links TRBV5-6 with TRBJ1-1; D possibly corresponds to TRBD1 (5 bases). The CDR3 spans 14 residues. Trimming took 0 bases from V and 10 from J, leaving 16 bases between them. Germline V gene sequence: CDR1 SGHDT, CDR2 YYEEEE.

This chain connects TRBV5-6 to TRBJ1-6; D possibly corresponds to TRBD1 (5 bases). The germline CDR1 and CDR2 sequences are SGHDT and YYEEEE. This CDR3 has 17 residues. V lost 0 bases to trimming and J lost 12 bases, with 22 bases between them. The CDR3 protein is CASSLARAKLNQEPLHF. CDR3 DNA sequence: TGTGCCAGCAGCTTGGCCAGGGCCAAGTTAAATCAGGAACCCCTCCACTTT.

V and J are TRBV19 and TRBJ1-2; D is possibly TRBD1 (6 bases). V lost 3 bases and J 2 bases, leaving 10 bases between the germline ends. The V gene's germline CDR1 is LNHDA and CDR2 SQIVND (reference sequence). This CDR3 has 14 residues. The DNA of the CDR3 is TGTGCCAGTAGTATGGAGACAGGCAACTATGGCTACACCTTC. Amino acids: CASSMETGNYGYTF.

The CDR3 region has the DNA TGTGCCAGCAGTTTATTAGCGGGAGGCAGGGTGGAGACCCAGTACTTC. It is translated as CASSLLAGGRVETQYF. The chain links TRBV28 to TRBJ2-5, with TRBD2 identical over 10 bases. CDR1 and CDR2 from the germline V gene are MDHEN and SYDVKM. V dropped 1 base and J dropped 5; count of bases not matched to a gene: 7. The CDR3 is made up of 16 amino acids.

This rearrangement joins TRBV6-1 to TRBJ1-4; TRBD1 might be the D (5 bases). CDR3 length: 18 amino acids. Germline lookup yields CDR1 MNHNS and CDR2 SASEGT. Trimming took 1 base from V and 4 from J, leaving 19 bases between them. The CDR3 reads CASSEGGEGCRDNEKLFF. In DNA, the CDR3 is TGTGCCAGCAGTGAAGGGGGGGAGGGATGCAGGGATAATGAAAAACTGTTTTTT.

This chain links TRBV10-2 with TRBJ2-7, with 10 bases matching TRBD2. The V and J ends lost 0 bases and 0 bases, in that order; junction bases with no gene match: 2. Germline V lookup: CDR1 WSHSY, CDR2 SAAADI. The CDR3 length is 16 residues. The CDR3 loop reads CASSESLAGASYEQYF. The CDR3 bases are TGCGCCAGCAGTGAGTCTCTAGCGGGAGCCTCCTACGAGCAGTACTTC.

The chain carries TRBV4-3 and TRBJ1-2; D may be TRBD1 (6 bases). Germline loops: CDR1 LGHNA, CDR2 YSLEER. The ends were cut back, 6 bases at V and 2 bases at J, with 13 bases in the middle. The CDR3 length is 14 residues. CDR3 DNA sequence: TGCGCCAGCAGTCTTACTACAGGGAACTATGGCTACACCTTC. The encoded protein is CASSLTTGNYGYTF.

The CDR3 sequence is CSFSARTGNGANVLTF. The CDR3 nucleotides read TGCAGCTTTTCCGCCCGGACAGGGAACGGGGCCAACGTCCTGACTTTC. The chain has TRBV29-1 and TRBJ2-6; 8 bases are a match to TRBD1. J lost 4 bases, V lost 8 bases, and 13 bases had no gene match. The germline CDR1 and CDR2 sequences are SQVTM and ANQGSEA. The CDR3 sequence is 16 residues long.

The chain employs TRBV27 and TRBJ2-1; D is undetermined. CDR1 MNHEY and CDR2 SMNVEV come from the germline V gene (reference sequence). Trimming removed 6 bases from V and 4 bases from J, with 10 bases in between. This CDR3 is built from 13 residues. The DNA for the CDR3 is TGTGCCAGCAGGAAATCCAAATACAATGAGCAGTTCTTC. Translation: CASRKSKYNEQFF.

CDR3 sequence (DNA): TGTGCCAGCAGCGTAGCTTTCGGACTAGGAGCGCAAGAGACCCAGTACTTC. It specifies CASSVAFGLGAQETQYF. The genes are TRBV9 and TRBJ2-5, with TRBD2 matching over 7 bases. Unmatched junction bases numbered 10, after V lost 0 bases and J lost 2 bases. CDR3 length: 17 amino acids. CDR1 and CDR2 (germline): SGDLS, YYNGEE.

This clone was seen a single time. The chain couples TRBV5-8 to TRBJ2-7; D ambiguous. The ends were cut back, 7 bases at V and 0 bases at J, with 14 bases in the middle. Germline CDR1 is SGHTS and CDR2 is YDEGEE. This CDR3 contains 14 residues. In DNA form, the CDR3 reads TGTGCCAGCCAACAAGGGTGGAGCTCCTACGAGCAGTACTTC. Its protein product is CASQQGWSSYEQYF.

The chain has TRBV5-1 and TRBJ2-3, with 8 bases matching TRBD2. The CDR3 extends over 18 amino acids. In germline, CDR1 is SGHRS, CDR2 YFSETQ. V trimming: 2 bases; J trimming: 2 bases; junction bases outside the gene matches: 13. The CDR3 is CASSFTPSSGGPTDTQYF. CDR3 sequence (DNA): TGCGCCAGCAGCTTTACCCCTAGTTCGGGAGGGCCCACAGATACGCAGTATTTT. The variable domain in full, with the rest retrieved from reference TRBV5-1 and TRBJ2-3, is KAGVTQTPRYLIKTRGQQVTLSCSPISGHRSVSWYQQTPGQGLQFLFEYFSETQRNKGNFPGRFSGRQFSNSRSEMNVSTLELGDSALYLCASSFTPSSGGPTDTQYFGPGTRLTVL.

This chain joins TRBV25-1 and TRBJ1-5; possible D gene TRBD1, 5 bases. Trimming shortened V by 4 bases and J by 3 bases, and 13 bases separated the two germline ends. The CDR3 is 15 amino acids. Per the germline V gene, CDR1 is MGHDK and CDR2 is SYGVNS. The CDR3 region is CASSGKGLTNQPQHF. The CDR3 bases are TGTGCCAGCAGTGGAAAGGGACTCACCAATCAGCCCCAGCATTTT.

This chain joins TRBV5-6 and TRBJ2-4, with 10 bases matching TRBD2. The CDR3 runs to 19 residues. Germline CDR1 is SGHDT and CDR2 is YYEEEE. V shed 5 bases, J shed 0 bases, and the junction held 14 bases outside the gene matches. The CDR3 loop reads CASRSQREGLGIAKNIQYF. The DNA of the CDR3 is TGTGCCAGCAGATCACAGCGGGAGGGCCTGGGAATAGCCAAAAACATTCAGTACTTC. The full variable domain, in which reference TRBV5-6 and TRBJ2-4 provide the parts outside the CDR3, is DAGVTQSPTHLIKTRGQQVTLRCSPKSGHDTVSWYQQALGQGPQFIFQYYEEEERQRGNFPDRFSGHQFPNYSSELNVNALLLGDSALYLCASRSQREGLGIAKNIQYFGAGTRLSVL.

This chain links TRBV27 with TRBJ2-7; TRBD2 is a possible D gene (5 bases). Germline V gene data show CDR1 as MNHEY and CDR2 as SMNVEV (reference sequence). This CDR3 contains 14 residues. The V end was cut by 4 bases, the J end by 5 bases, with 15 bases between. CDR3: CASSWRVGLDEQYF. CDR3 sequence (DNA): TGTGCCAGCAGTTGGCGGGTGGGGTTGGACGAGCAGTACTTC.